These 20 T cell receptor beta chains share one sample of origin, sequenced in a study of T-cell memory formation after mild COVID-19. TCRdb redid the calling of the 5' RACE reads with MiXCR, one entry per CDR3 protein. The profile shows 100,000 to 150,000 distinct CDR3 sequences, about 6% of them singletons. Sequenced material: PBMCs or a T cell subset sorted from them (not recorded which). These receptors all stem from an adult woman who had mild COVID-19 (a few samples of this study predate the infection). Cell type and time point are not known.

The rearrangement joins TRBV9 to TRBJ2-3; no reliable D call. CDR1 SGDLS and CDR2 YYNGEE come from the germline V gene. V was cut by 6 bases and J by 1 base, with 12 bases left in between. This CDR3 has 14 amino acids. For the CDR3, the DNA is TGTGCCAGCAAACCAGCACCCGGCACAGATACGCAGTATTTT. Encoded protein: CASKPAPGTDTQYF. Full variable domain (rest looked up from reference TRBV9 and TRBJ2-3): DSGVTQTPKHLITATGQRVTLRCSPRSGDLSVYWYQQSLDQGLQFLIQYYNGEERAKGNILERFSAQQFPDLHSELNLSSLELGDSALYFCASKPAPGTDTQYFGPGTRLTVL.

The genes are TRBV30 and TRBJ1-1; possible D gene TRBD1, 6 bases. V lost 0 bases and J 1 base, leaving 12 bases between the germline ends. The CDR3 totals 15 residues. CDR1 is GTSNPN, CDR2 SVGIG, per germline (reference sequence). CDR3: CAWSVLGQKNTEAFF. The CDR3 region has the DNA TGTGCCTGGAGTGTGTTGGGACAAAAGAACACTGAAGCTTTCTTT.

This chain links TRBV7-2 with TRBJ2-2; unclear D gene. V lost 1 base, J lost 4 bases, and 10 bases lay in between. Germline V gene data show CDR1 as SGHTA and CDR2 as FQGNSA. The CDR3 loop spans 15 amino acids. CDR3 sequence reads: CASSLGGVSTGELFF. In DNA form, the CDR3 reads TGTGCCAGCAGCTTAGGAGGCGTTAGCACCGGGGAGCTGTTTTTT.

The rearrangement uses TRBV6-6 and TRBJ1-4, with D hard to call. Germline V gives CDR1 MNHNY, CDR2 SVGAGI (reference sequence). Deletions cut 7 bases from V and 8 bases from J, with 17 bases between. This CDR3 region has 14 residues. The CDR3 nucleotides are TGTGCCAGCACCTTAGACCACCCGGGGGAAAAACTGTTTTTT. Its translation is CASTLDHPGEKLFF.

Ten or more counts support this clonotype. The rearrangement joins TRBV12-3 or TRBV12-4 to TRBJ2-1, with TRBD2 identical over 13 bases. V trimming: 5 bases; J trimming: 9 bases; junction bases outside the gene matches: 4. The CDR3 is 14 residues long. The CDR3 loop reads CASSTGTSGAEQFF. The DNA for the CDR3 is TGTGCCAGCAGTACCGGGACTAGCGGGGCTGAGCAGTTCTTC.

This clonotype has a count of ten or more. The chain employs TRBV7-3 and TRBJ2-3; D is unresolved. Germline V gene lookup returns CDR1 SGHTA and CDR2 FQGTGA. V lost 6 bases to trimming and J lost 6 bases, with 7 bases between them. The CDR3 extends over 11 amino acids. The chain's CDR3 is CASSVGDTQYF. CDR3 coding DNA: TGTGCCAGCAGTGTAGGGGATACGCAGTATTTT.

The CDR3 sequence is CATSGTGGNTEAFF. CDR3 bases: TGTGCCACATCCGGGACAGGGGGGAACACTGAAGCTTTCTTT. V and J are TRBV24-1 and TRBJ1-1; 11 nucleotides align to TRBD1. CDR1 and CDR2 (germline): KGHDR, SFDVKD. The CDR3 extends over 14 amino acids. Losses at the gene ends were 10 bases for V and 1 base for J; bases not matched to a gene: 4.

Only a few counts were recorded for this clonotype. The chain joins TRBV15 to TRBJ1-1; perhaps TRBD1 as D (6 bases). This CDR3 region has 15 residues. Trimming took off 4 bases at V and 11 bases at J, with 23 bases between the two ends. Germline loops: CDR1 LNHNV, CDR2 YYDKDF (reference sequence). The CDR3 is CATSTPRGGGGVAFF. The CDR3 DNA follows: TGTGCCACCAGCACCCCCCGGGGCGGGGGCGGAGTGGCTTTCTTT.

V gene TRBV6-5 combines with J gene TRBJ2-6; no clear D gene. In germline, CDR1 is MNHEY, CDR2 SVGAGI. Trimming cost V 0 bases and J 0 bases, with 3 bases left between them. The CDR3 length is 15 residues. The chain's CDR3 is CASSYSDSGANVLTF. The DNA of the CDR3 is TGTGCCAGCAGTTACTCAGACTCTGGGGCCAACGTCCTGACTTTC.

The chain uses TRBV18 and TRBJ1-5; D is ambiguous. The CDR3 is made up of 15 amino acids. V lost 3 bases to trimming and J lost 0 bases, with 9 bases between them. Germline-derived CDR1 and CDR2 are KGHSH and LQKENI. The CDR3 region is CASSPGSNSNQPQHF. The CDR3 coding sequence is TGTGCCAGCTCACCCGGATCTAATAGCAATCAGCCCCAGCATTTT. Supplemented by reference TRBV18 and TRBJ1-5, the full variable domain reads NAGVMQNPRHLVRRRGQEARLRCSPMKGHSHVYWYRQLPEEGLKFMVYLQKENIIDESGMPKERFSAEFPKEGPSILRIQQVVRGDSAAYFCASSPGSNSNQPQHFGDGTRLSIL.

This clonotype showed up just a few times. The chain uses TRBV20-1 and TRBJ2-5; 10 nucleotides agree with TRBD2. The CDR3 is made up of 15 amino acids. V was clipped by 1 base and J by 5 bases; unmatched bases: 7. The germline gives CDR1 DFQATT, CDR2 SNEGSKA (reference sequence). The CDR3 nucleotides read TGCAGTGCTAGAGGACTAGCGGGCCATAGGGAGACCCAGTACTTC. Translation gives CSARGLAGHRETQYF.

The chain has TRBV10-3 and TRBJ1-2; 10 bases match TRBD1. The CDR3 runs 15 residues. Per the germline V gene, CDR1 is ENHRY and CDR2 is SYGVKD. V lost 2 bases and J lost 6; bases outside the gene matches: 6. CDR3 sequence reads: CAISEADRGRNGYTF. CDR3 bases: TGTGCCATCAGTGAGGCCGACAGGGGGCGGAATGGCTACACCTTC.

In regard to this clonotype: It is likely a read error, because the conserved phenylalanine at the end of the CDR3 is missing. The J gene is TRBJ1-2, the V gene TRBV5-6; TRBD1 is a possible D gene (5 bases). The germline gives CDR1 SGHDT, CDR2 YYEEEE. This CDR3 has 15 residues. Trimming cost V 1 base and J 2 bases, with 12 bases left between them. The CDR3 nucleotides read TGTGCCAGCAGCTTGCCCAGGGTTTTGAACTATGGCTACACCTTG. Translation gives CASSLPRVLNYGYTL.

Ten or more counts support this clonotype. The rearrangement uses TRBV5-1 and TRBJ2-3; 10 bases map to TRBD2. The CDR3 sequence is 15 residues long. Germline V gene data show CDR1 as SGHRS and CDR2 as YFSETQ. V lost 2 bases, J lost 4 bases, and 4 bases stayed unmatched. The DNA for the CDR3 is TGCGCCAGCAGCTTAAGCGGGGGGGCCTCAGATACGCAGTATTTT. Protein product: CASSLSGGASDTQYF.

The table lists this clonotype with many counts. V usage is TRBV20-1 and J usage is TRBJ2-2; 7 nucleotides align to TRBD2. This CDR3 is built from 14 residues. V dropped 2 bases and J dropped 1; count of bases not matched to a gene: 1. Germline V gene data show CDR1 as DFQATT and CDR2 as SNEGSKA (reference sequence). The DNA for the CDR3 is TGCAGTGCTAGACCTAGCGGGAACACCGGGGAGCTGTTTTTT. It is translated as CSARPSGNTGELFF.

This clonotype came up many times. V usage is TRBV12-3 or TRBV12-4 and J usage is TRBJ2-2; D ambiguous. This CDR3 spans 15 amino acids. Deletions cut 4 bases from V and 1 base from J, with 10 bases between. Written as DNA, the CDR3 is TGTGCCAGCAGTTCTCGGACCATGAACACCGGGGAGCTGTTTTTT. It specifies CASSSRTMNTGELFF.

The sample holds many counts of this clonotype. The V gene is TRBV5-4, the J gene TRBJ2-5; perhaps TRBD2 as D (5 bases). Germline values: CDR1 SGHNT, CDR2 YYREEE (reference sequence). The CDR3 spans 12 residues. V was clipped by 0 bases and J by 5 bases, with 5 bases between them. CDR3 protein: CASSLGEETQYF. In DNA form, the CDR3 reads TGTGCCAGCAGCTTGGGGGAGGAGACCCAGTACTTC.

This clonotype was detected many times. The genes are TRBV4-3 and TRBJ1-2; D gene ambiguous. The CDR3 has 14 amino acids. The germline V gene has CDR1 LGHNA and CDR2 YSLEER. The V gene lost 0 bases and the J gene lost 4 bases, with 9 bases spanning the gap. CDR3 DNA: TGCGCCAGCAGCCAAGATCGGCGGGCCTATGGCTACACCTTC. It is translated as CASSQDRRAYGYTF.

Here the CDR3 DNA reads TGTGCCTCTTTAACCGGGACGCCTGGACAAGCTTTCTTT. Translating it yields CASLTGTPGQAFF. The chain uses TRBV25-1 and TRBJ1-1, with a tentative D call TRBD1 (5 bases). Deletions cut 11 bases from V and 9 bases from J, with 22 bases between. CDR3 length equals 13 residues. CDR1 is MGHDK and CDR2 is SYGVNS in the germline V gene.

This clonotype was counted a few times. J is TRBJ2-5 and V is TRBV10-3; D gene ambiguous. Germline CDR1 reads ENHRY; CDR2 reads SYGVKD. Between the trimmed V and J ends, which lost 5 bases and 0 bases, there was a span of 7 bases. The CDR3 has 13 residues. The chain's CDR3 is CAISPEDQETQYF. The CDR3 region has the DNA TGTGCCATCAGTCCCGAGGACCAAGAGACCCAGTACTTC.